The source of this TCR beta chain is a study of regulatory T cells in long-lasting Graves disease. Building the TCR beta libraries relied on iRepertoire HTBI primers, and CDR3 regions underwent Arm-PCR. TCRdb processed the multiplex PCR reads anew with MiXCR; each CDR3 protein has one entry. This sample carries 420,000 or so distinct CDR3 sequences, roughly 15% of them seen once, and the ten largest clones take 23%. This clonotype showed up just once. Germline values: CDR1 SGHTA, CDR2 FQGNSA. Trimming pared 5 bases from V and 4 bases from J, leaving 15 bases between. The CDR3 totals 15 residues. Time point of the sample: newly diagnosed GD, antithyroid drugs for less than 3 months. The authors made the TCR library using RNA they extracted from PBMCs. The same sample was also studied in work on T cells in Graves' hyperthyroidism and ophthalmopathy.

This TCR derives from a woman aged 18-29 years with Graves disease. The sequenced sample was peripheral blood mononuclear cells (PBMCs), obtained at new diagnosis, from a patient treated with antithyroid drugs. This chain links TRBV7-2 with TRBJ2-1, with D perhaps TRBD2 (5 bases). The CDR3 bases are TGTGCCAGCAGCGTTAAAGCGAGAGGGTACAATGAGCAGTTCTTC. It yields the protein CASSVKARGYNEQFF.